Below are 7 T cell receptor beta chains sequenced from a single sample in a study of cytomegalovirus exposure and HLA in healthy donors listed by TCRdb under 2017. The library was prepared using the immunoSEQ multiplex PCR assay. For the multiplex PCR, a mixture combining 60 forward primers for TCR Vbeta segments and 13 reverse primers for TCR Jbeta segments was used. In its TCRdb copy, this immuneACCESS table keeps in-frame sequences only and misses some clones. Where compared with another copy, unresolved V genes explain less than half of these, and the others have no known cause. In all, the sample holds tens of thousands of clones, and roughly 80% of those were seen once. The biggest ten clones account for 2% to 2.5% of the sample. The sequenced sample consisted of PBMCs. All receptors come from a middle-aged man in good health and CMV-seronegative.

The V gene is TRBV4-1, the J gene TRBJ2-3; tentative D call: TRBD2 (5 bases). Germline V CDR1 and CDR2: MGHRA, YSYEKL. The CDR3 extends over 16 amino acids. V was pared by 0 bases and J by 0 bases, with 10 bases between. In nucleotides, the CDR3 is TGCGCCAGCAGCCAAGAGTCCAGCGGAAGCACAGATACGCAGTATTTT. This sequence encodes CASSQESSGSTDTQYF.

The rearrangement uses TRBV7-8 and TRBJ2-5; D not resolved. This CDR3 spans 16 amino acids. V lost 0 bases and J lost 1, with 12 bases in between. Germline V gene data show CDR1 as SGHVS and CDR2 as FQNEAQ. The CDR3, as DNA: TGTGCCAGCAGCTTAGCCCAGCGACGCACCCAAGAGACCCAGTACTTC. As protein: CASSLAQRRTQETQYF. The full variable domain, its missing parts supplied by reference TRBV7-8 and TRBJ2-5, is GAGVSQSPRYKVAKRGQDVALRCDPISGHVSLFWYQQALGQGPEFLTYFQNEAQLDKSGLPSDRFFAERPEGSVSTLKIQRTQQEDSAVYLCASSLAQRRTQETQYFGPGTRLLVL.

This chain connects TRBV4-1 to TRBJ2-7, with 9 nucleotides matching TRBD1. Trimming cost V 5 bases and J 3 bases; bases outside gene matches: 5. The CDR3 runs to 14 residues. Germline CDR1 MGHRA, CDR2 YSYEKL. CDR3 sequence: CASSIDRGGYEQYF. The DNA for the CDR3 is TGCGCCAGCAGCATAGACAGGGGGGGCTACGAGCAGTACTTC.

The chain carries TRBV2 and TRBJ1-4; D is unresolved. V lost 6 bases and J lost 10, with 21 bases in between. CDR3 length: 15 amino acids. The germline V gene has CDR1 SNHLY and CDR2 FYNNEI. In nucleotides, the CDR3 is TGTGCCAGCAGGCCCACCTTGCGGGAAAAGGGAAAACTGTTTTTT. As protein: CASRPTLREKGKLFF.

The chain uses TRBV27 and TRBJ2-7; TRBD1 aligns across 10 bases. There are 14 residues in the CDR3. CDR1 is MNHEY and CDR2 is SMNVEV in the germline V gene (reference sequence). The V and J ends lost 4 bases and 2 bases, in that order; junction bases with no gene match: 2. DNA for the CDR3: TGTGCCAGCAGTTCTGGACAGGGGGCCTACGAGCAGTACTTC. Protein product: CASSSGQGAYEQYF.

The rearrangement joins TRBV13 to TRBJ1-1; D is unclear. The length of the CDR3 is 12 residues. Germline CDR1 is PRHDT and CDR2 is FYEKMQ (reference sequence). V gave up 5 bases and J gave up 6 bases, with 10 bases separating them. The CDR3 sequence: CASSRTQAEAFF. The CDR3, as DNA: TGTGCCAGCAGCCGTACACAAGCTGAAGCTTTCTTT.

This clone was counted only a few times. The chain links TRBV6-5 to TRBJ1-1; 7 positions agree with TRBD1. The germline V gene has CDR1 MNHEY and CDR2 SVGAGI. The CDR3 spans 15 residues. The trim removed 0 bases at V and 1 base at J, leaving 2 bases unmatched. DNA for the CDR3: TGTGCCAGCAGTTACTCGGACAGGTGGAACACTGAAGCTTTCTTT. This gives the protein CASSYSDRWNTEAFF.